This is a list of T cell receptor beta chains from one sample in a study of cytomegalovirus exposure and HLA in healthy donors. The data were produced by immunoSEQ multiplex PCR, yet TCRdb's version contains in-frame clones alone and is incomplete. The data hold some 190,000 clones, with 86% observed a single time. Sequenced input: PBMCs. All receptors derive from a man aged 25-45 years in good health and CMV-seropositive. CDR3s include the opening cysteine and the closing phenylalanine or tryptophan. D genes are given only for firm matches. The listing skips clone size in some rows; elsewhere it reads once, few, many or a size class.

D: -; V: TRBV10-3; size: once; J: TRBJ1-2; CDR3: CAISESGFGYTF; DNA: TGTGCCATCAGTGAATCGGGGTTTGGCTACACCTTC
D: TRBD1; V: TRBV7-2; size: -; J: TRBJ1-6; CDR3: CASSHRTGSYNSPLHF; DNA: TGTGCCAGCAGCCACCGGACAGGCTCCTATAATTCACCCCTCCACTTT
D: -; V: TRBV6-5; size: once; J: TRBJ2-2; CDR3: CASSPHGGELFF; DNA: TGTGCCAGCAGCCCTCACGGCGGGGAGCTGTTTTTT
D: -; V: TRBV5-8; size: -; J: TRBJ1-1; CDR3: CASSPRPPTLNTEAFF; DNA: TGTGCCAGCAGCCCCCGGCCGCCGACATTGAACACTGAAGCTTTCTTT
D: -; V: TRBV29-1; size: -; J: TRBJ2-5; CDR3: CSGRDPQETQYF; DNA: TGCAGCGGCAGGGATCCCCAAGAGACCCAGTACTTC
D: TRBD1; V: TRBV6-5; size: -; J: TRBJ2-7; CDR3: CASSQDRIAYEQYF; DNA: TGTGCCAGCAGTCAGGACAGGATTGCCTACGAGCAGTACTTC
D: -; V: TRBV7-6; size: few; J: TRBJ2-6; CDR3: CASSLEAGANVLTF; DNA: TGTGCCAGCAGCTTAGAGGCTGGGGCCAACGTCCTGACTTTC
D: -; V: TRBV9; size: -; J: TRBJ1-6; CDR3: CASSRQVLNSPLHF; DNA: TGTGCCAGCAGCCGACAGGTCCTCAATTCACCCCTCCACTTT
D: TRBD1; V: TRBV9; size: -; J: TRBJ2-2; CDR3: CASSVGGGTGIVGELFF; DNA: TGTGCCAGCAGCGTAGGGGGTGGGACAGGGATTGTCGGGGAGCTGTTTTTT
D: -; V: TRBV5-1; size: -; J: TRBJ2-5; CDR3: CASSLPVQETQYF; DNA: TGCGCCAGCAGCTTGCCAGTCCAAGAGACCCAGTACTTC
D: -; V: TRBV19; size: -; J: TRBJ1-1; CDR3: CASSIEPGVTQAFF; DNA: TGTGCCAGTAGTATCGAGCCAGGCGTCACCCAAGCTTTCTTT
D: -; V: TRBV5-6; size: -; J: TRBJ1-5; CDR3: CASSTLGRESNQPQHF; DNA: TGTGCCAGCAGCACCTTGGGGAGGGAGAGCAATCAGCCCCAGCATTTT
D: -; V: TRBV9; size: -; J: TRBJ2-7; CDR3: CASSVVFGVDSTYEQYF; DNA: TGTGCCAGCAGCGTAGTATTCGGGGTGGACTCCACCTACGAGCAGTACTTC
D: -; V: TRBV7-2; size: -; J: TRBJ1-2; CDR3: CASSLGRYGYTF; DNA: TGTGCCAGCAGCTTAGGCCGTTATGGCTACACCTTC
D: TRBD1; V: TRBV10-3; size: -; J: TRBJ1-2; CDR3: CAISESEGATNYGYTF; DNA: TGTGCCATCAGTGAGTCGGAGGGGGCGACTAACTATGGCTACACCTTC
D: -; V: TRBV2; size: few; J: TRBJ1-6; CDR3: CASRPTVNSPLHF; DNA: TGTGCCAGCAGGCCGACAGTTAATTCACCCCTCCACTTT
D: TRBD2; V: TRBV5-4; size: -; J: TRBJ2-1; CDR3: CAISTSGSYHEQFF; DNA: TGTGCCATTTCGACTAGCGGGAGTTACCATGAGCAGTTCTTC
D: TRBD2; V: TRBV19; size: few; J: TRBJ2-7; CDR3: CASSIGTRDHEQYF; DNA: TGTGCCAGTAGTATCGGGACTAGAGACCACGAGCAGTACTTC
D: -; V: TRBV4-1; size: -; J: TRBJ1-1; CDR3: CASSLTTGQHEAFF; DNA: TGCGCCAGCAGCCTGACGACAGGTCAACATGAAGCTTTCTTT
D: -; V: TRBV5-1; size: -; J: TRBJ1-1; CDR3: CASSTIMGGQTEAFF; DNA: TGCGCCAGCAGCACAATAATGGGGGGCCAAACTGAAGCTTTCTTT
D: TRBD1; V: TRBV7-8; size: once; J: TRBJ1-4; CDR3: CASRRDSYIQGLFF; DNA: TGTGCCAGCAGGCGGGACAGCTACATTCAGGGGCTGTTTTTT
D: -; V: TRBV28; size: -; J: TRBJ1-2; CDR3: CASTPSGLYGYTF; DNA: TGTGCCAGCACTCCTTCGGGCCTCTATGGCTACACCTTC
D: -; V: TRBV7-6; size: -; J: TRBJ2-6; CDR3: CASSLGDWGANVLTF; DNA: TGTGCCAGCAGCTTAGGTGACTGGGGGGCCAACGTCCTGACTTTC
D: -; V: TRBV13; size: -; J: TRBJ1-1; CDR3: CASSPPGVATEAFF; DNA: TGTGCCAGCAGCCCTCCAGGGGTGGCCACTGAAGCTTTCTTT
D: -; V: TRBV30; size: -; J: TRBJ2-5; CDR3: CAWSVIRETQYF; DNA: TGTGCCTGGAGTGTAATACGTGAGACCCAGTACTTC
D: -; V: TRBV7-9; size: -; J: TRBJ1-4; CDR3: CASSRPRGVTDEKLFF; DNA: TGTGCCAGCAGCCGCCCTCGGGGGGTGACGGATGAAAAACTGTTTTTT
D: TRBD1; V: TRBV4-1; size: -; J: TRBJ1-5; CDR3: CASSLRDRNLAQPQHF; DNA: TGCGCCAGCAGCCTCCGGGACAGGAATTTGGCGCAGCCCCAGCATTTT
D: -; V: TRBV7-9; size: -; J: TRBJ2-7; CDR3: CASSPGWQVYEQYF; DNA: TGTGCCAGCAGCCCCGGGTGGCAAGTCTACGAGCAGTACTTC
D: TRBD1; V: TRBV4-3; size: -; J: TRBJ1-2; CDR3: CASSQALDRVGGYTF; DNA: TGCGCCAGCAGCCAAGCCCTCGACAGGGTAGGTGGCTACACCTTC
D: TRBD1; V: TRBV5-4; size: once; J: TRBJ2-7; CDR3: CASTFMGQSSYEQYF; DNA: TGTGCCAGCACCTTTATGGGACAGAGCTCCTACGAGCAGTACTTC
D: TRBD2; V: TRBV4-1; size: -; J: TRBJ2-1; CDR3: CASRPLADSYNEQFF; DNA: TGCGCCAGCAGGCCTCTAGCGGACTCCTACAATGAGCAGTTCTTC
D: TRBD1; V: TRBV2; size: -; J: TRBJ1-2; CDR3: CASLGPDRAYGYTF; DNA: TGTGCCAGCCTAGGACCGGACAGGGCCTATGGCTACACCTTC
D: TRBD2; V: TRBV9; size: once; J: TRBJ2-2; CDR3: CASSVTSGGPGELFF; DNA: TGTGCCAGCAGCGTTACTAGCGGGGGGCCCGGGGAGCTGTTTTTT
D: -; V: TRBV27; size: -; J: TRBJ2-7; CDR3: CASSLKYSYEQYF; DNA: TGTGCCAGCAGTTTAAAGTACTCCTACGAGCAGTACTTC
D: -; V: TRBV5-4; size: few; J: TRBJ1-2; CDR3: CASSSGDSYGYTF; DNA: TGTGCCAGCAGCTCCGGTGATTCCTATGGCTACACCTTC
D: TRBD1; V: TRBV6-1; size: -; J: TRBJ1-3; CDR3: CASRWDRGRGNTIYF; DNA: TGTGCCAGCAGGTGGGACAGGGGGCGCGGAAACACCATATATTTT
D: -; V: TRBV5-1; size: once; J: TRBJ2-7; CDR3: CASSPTGTTYEQYF; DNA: TGCGCCAGCAGTCCGACCGGGACAACCTACGAGCAGTACTTC
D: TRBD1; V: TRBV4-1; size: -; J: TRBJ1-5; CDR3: CASSQDPGQGGGTDQPQHF; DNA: TGCGCCAGCAGCCAAGATCCAGGGCAGGGTGGAGGGACAGATCAGCCCCAGCATTTT
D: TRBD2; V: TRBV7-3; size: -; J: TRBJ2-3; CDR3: CASSSSLAGGDTDTQYF; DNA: TGTGCCAGCAGCTCATCACTAGCGGGAGGCGACACAGATACGCAGTATTTT
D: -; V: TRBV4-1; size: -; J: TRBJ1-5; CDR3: CASSQEEWTAHQPQHF; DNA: TGCGCCAGCAGCCAAGAAGAATGGACAGCTCATCAGCCCCAGCATTTT
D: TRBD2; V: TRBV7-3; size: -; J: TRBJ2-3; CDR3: CASSRSSGGAKDTQYF; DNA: TGTGCCAGCAGCAGATCTAGCGGGGGGGCGAAAGATACGCAGTATTTT
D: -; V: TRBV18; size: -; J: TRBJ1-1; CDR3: CASSAGRNTEAFF; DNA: TGTGCCAGCTCAGCCGGACGGAACACTGAAGCTTTCTTT
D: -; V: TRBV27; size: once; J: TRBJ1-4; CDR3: CASSLQQDEKLFF; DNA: TGTGCCAGCAGTTTACAGCAGGATGAAAAACTGTTTTTT
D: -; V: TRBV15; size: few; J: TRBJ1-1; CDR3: CATSRDTGPPATEAFF; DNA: TGTGCCACCAGCAGAGATACTGGGCCGCCGGCTACTGAAGCTTTCTTT
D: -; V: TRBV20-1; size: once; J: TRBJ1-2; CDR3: CSDPRGYTF; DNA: TGCAGTGACCCTAGGGGCTACACCTTC
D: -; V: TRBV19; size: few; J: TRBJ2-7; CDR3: CASSLDGAYSYEQYF; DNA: TGTGCCAGTAGTCTGGACGGCGCCTATTCCTACGAGCAGTACTTC
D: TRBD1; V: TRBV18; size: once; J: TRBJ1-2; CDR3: CASSRQGADYGYTF; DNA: TGTGCCAGCTCACGACAGGGGGCTGACTATGGCTACACCTTC
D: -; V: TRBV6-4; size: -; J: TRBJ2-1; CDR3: CASGYPAVSYNEQFF; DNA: TGTGCCAGCGGCTACCCAGCGGTCTCCTACAATGAGCAGTTCTTC
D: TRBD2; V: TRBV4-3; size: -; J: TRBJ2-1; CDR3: CASSQAISGGASAEQFF; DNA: TGCGCCAGCAGCCAAGCGATTAGCGGGGGGGCTTCGGCTGAGCAGTTCTTC
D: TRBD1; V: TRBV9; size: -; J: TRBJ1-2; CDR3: CASSVGGGQTFYGYTF; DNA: TGTGCCAGCAGCGTAGGAGGGGGACAGACCTTCTATGGCTACACCTTC
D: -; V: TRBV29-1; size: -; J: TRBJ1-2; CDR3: CSVEPAHSPNYGYTF; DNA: TGCAGCGTTGAACCGGCCCATTCCCCTAACTATGGCTACACCTTC
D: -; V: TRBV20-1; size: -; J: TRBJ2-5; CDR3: CSAWDSRQYF; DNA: TGCAGTGCATGGGACTCCCGCCAGTACTTC